Following are 16 T cell receptor beta chains from one sample sequenced in a study of shared clonotypes between healthy human individuals. Only in-frame clones appear in the TCRdb table, and some are missing; sequencing was by immunoSEQ multiplex PCR. The top ten hold approximately 24% of the sample, which has about 700,000 clones, around 90% seen once. CD45RO-negative cells were positively selected for CCR7, leaving out terminally differentiated effector memory CD45RA+ cells. Source material: naive CD8+ T cells sorted from blood. The receptors here all came from a man younger than 40 in good health.

The chain employs TRBV7-9 and TRBJ2-4; TRBD2 aligns across 8 bases. The germline CDR1 and CDR2 sequences are SEHNR and FQNEAQ (reference sequence). V lost 5 bases to trimming and J lost 5 bases; unmatched junction nucleotides: 20. The CDR3 has 19 residues. CDR3 sequence reads: CASSPPGAGVPYDENIQYF. CDR3 nucleotides: TGTGCCAGCAGCCCCCCGGGAGCGGGAGTCCCCTACGACGAAAACATTCAGTACTTC. The variable domain in full, with the rest retrieved from reference TRBV7-9 and TRBJ2-4, is DTGVSQNPRHKITKRGQNVTFRCDPISEHNRLYWYRQTLGQGPEFLTYFQNEAQLEKSRLLSDRFSAERPKGSFSTLEIQRTEQGDSAMYLCASSPPGAGVPYDENIQYFGAGTRLSVL.

This chain joins TRBV2 and TRBJ2-3; TRBD1 might be the D (5 bases). Trimming shortened V by 10 bases and J by 2 bases, and 13 bases separated the two germline ends. Per germline, CDR1 SNHLY and CDR2 FYNNEI. The length of the CDR3 is 13 residues. In nucleotides, the CDR3 is TGTGCCACCCTCGACAGAGACACAGATACGCAGTATTTT. Amino acid sequence: CATLDRDTDTQYF.

The V gene is TRBV19, the J gene TRBJ2-1; either TRBD1 or TRBD2 may fit D (5 bases each). Germline V lookup: CDR1 LNHDA, CDR2 SQIVND (reference sequence). The CDR3 sequence is 14 residues long. Trimming took 7 bases from V and 6 from J, leaving 16 bases between them. The CDR3 region is CASTLTGPGNEQFF. In DNA form, the CDR3 reads TGTGCCAGTACTTTGACGGGGCCGGGCAATGAGCAGTTCTTC.

This clone appeared a single time. This chain links TRBV27 with TRBJ2-7; unclear D gene. Deletions cut 2 bases from V and 3 bases from J, with 8 bases between. The germline gives CDR1 MNHEY, CDR2 SMNVEV (reference sequence). This CDR3 contains 13 residues. CDR3: CASSLRLYYEQYF. Here the CDR3 DNA reads TGTGCCAGCAGTTTAAGACTTTACTACGAGCAGTACTTC.

V usage is TRBV7-7 and J usage is TRBJ1-3; 7 nucleotides align to TRBD1. V lost 5 bases to trimming and J lost 2 bases; unmatched junction nucleotides: 9. Germline CDR1 reads SSHAT; CDR2 reads FNYEAQ (reference sequence). The CDR3 runs 16 residues. The CDR3 nucleotides are TGTGCCAGCAGCCGCCTCGACAGGGATACTGGAAACACCATATATTTT. Residues: CASSRLDRDTGNTIYF.

This clone was observed a single time. V usage is TRBV5-5 and J usage is TRBJ2-3; maybe TRBD2 (5 bases). The length of the CDR3 is 12 residues. From germline, CDR1 is SGHKS and CDR2 YYEKEE (reference sequence). Trimming took off 4 bases at V and 3 bases at J, with 6 bases between the two ends. CDR3 bases: TGTGCCAGCAGCCGGGGTACAGATACGCAGTATTTT. Protein: CASSRGTDTQYF.

The chain employs TRBV7-8 and TRBJ2-1; TRBD2 agrees at 14 bases. Germline loops: CDR1 SGHVS, CDR2 FQNEAQ. V gave up 5 bases and J gave up 7 bases; unmatched junction bases: 16. The CDR3 is 19 amino acids. The CDR3 coding sequence is TGTGCCAGCAGCCCCCCGACTAGCGGGAGGGCCTTTTTGGGGAATGAGCAGTTCTTC. The encoded protein is CASSPPTSGRAFLGNEQFF.

The gene calls are TRBV7-9 and TRBJ2-1, with D unresolved. The germline V gene encodes CDR1 SEHNR and CDR2 FQNEAQ (reference sequence). Trimming removed 5 bases at V and 5 bases at J, with 16 bases between. The CDR3 length is 15 residues. DNA of the CDR3: TGTGCCAGCAGCCCGGTTTTTTTGGGTAACAATGAGCAGTTCTTC. Encoded protein: CASSPVFLGNNEQFF.

The V and J genes are TRBV6-1 and TRBJ2-1; D is possibly TRBD1 or TRBD2 (6 bases each). This CDR3 region has 13 residues. CDR1 is MNHNS, CDR2 SASEGT, per germline. The V end lost 7 bases, the J end lost 8 bases, and 15 bases lay between the germline ends. The CDR3 here is CASTIPGEDEQFF. The CDR3 DNA reads as TGTGCCAGCACAATTCCAGGGGAGGATGAGCAGTTCTTC.

This rearrangement joins TRBV15 to TRBJ2-3; 16 bases are shared with TRBD2. Germline CDR1 is LNHNV and CDR2 is YYDKDF (reference sequence). V gave up 7 bases and J gave up 6 bases; unmatched junction bases: 10. The CDR3 is 17 amino acids. CDR3 DNA sequence: TGTGCCACCACCAAGGGACTAGCGGGAGGGGACCGGGATACGCAGTATTTT. It translates to CATTKGLAGGDRDTQYF.

This clone was seen just once. The gene calls are TRBV19 and TRBJ2-2; D possibly corresponds to TRBD1 (6 bases). The CDR3 is made up of 15 amino acids. Germline V gives CDR1 LNHDA, CDR2 SQIVND (reference sequence). V was pared by 4 bases and J by 5 bases, with 14 bases between. CDR3 bases: TGTGCCAGTAGTACGACAGGTTTGTTGACCGGGGAGCTGTTTTTT. Protein sequence: CASSTTGLLTGELFF.

The rearrangement links TRBV28 to TRBJ2-5, with 8 positions matching TRBD1. The V segment lost 5 bases and the J segment 2 bases; nucleotides outside the gene matches: 4. CDR3 length: 14 residues. Germline V lookup: CDR1 MDHEN, CDR2 SYDVKM. The CDR3 DNA is TGTGCCAGCAGTCTCAACAGGGGGCAAGAGACCCAGTACTTC. It is translated as CASSLNRGQETQYF. The entire variable domain, with the rest obtained from reference TRBV28 and TRBJ2-5, is as follows: DVKVTQSSRYLVKRTGEKVFLECVQDMDHENMFWYRQDPGLGLRLIYFSYDVKMKEKGDIPEGYSVSREKKERFSLILESASTNQTSMYLCASSLNRGQETQYFGPGTRLLVL.

This chain uses TRBV19 with TRBJ2-7, with D possibly being TRBD2 (5 bases). Germline loops: CDR1 LNHDA, CDR2 SQIVND (reference sequence). Trimming cost V 5 bases and J 4 bases, with 15 bases left between them. The CDR3 extends over 14 amino acids. This CDR3 is CASSPAAEAYEQYF. The CDR3 nucleotides are TGTGCCAGTAGTCCCGCTGCGGAGGCTTACGAGCAGTACTTC. Full variable domain (outside the CDR3, taken from reference TRBV19 and TRBJ2-7): DGGITQSPKYLFRKEGQNVTLSCEQNLNHDAMYWYRQDPGQGLRLIYYSQIVNDFQKGDIAEGYSVSREKKESFPLTVTSAQKNPTAFYLCASSPAAEAYEQYFGPGTRLTVT.

This chain joins TRBV5-1 and TRBJ2-5; 13 positions match TRBD2. Per germline, CDR1 SGHRS and CDR2 YFSETQ. V lost 3 bases, J lost 0 bases, and 8 bases stayed unmatched. The CDR3 consists of 18 residues. The CDR3 region is CASSSPGLAGTHQETQYF. CDR3 nucleotide sequence: TGCGCCAGCAGCTCACCGGGACTAGCGGGAACTCACCAAGAGACCCAGTACTTC.

This rearrangement joins TRBV27 to TRBJ2-1; TRBD2 agrees at 8 bases. Unmatched junction bases numbered 12, after V lost 8 bases and J lost 6 bases. The CDR3 is 15 residues long. Per the germline V gene, CDR1 is MNHEY and CDR2 is SMNVEV (reference sequence). The CDR3 region is CASVSGSPRGNEQFF. The CDR3 DNA sequence: TGTGCCAGCGTAAGCGGGAGCCCCAGAGGCAATGAGCAGTTCTTC.

This CDR3 reads CASSPTPGGGEPQHF. The CDR3 DNA reads as TGTGCCAGCAGTCCAACTCCAGGGGGCGGGGAGCCCCAGCATTTT. V usage is TRBV28 and J usage is TRBJ1-5; 8 nucleotides match TRBD1. Germline lookup yields CDR1 MDHEN and CDR2 SYDVKM. The junction had 11 bases not matched to a gene; V was cut back by 5 bases and J by 8 bases. This CDR3 is built from 15 residues.